Shown below are 26 T cell receptor beta chains from a single sample sequenced in a study of Ad26.COV2.S vaccination and SARS-CoV-2 variants. As for treatment: roughly 20 received Ad26.COV2.S at low or high dose, single or two shots; roughly five received placebo; per-sample allocation not given. Repertoires come from day 63 after the first vaccine or placebo injection. Only in-frame clones appear in the TCRdb table, and some are missing; sequencing was by immunoSEQ multiplex PCR. The profile shows a few hundred thousand clones, around 90% of them singletons. Sequencing used peripheral blood, obtained in a trial of Ad26.COV2.S vaccine versus placebo. All receptors come from a person aged 18-65 years who received the Ad26.COV2.S COVID-19 vaccine or a placebo.

The V gene is TRBV7-2, the J gene TRBJ2-2; 10 nucleotides align to TRBD1. The germline V gene has CDR1 SGHTA and CDR2 FQGNSA. The CDR3 spans 15 residues. With 5 bases clipped from V and 7 bases from J, the junction kept 7 bases outside the gene matches. CDR3 sequence reads: CASSGRDRGGGELFF. CDR3 nucleotide sequence: TGTGCCAGCAGCGGCCGGGACAGGGGTGGCGGGGAGCTGTTTTTT.

The J gene is TRBJ1-3, the V gene TRBV9; a weak D match, TRBD1 (6 bases). With 4 bases removed from V and 0 bases from J, the gap between germline ends came to 14 bases. The germline gives CDR1 SGDLS, CDR2 YYNGEE. The CDR3 loop spans 16 amino acids. CDR3 coding DNA: TGTGCCAGCAGCATTGGACAGCTTAACTCTGGAAACACCATATATTTT. Translating gives CASSIGQLNSGNTIYF.

This clone was seen just once. The V gene is TRBV27, the J gene TRBJ2-7; D is possibly TRBD2 (5 bases). CDR1 and CDR2 (germline): MNHEY, SMNVEV (reference sequence). Trimming took 4 bases from V and 5 from J, leaving 18 bases between them. The length of the CDR3 is 15 residues. Here the CDR3 reads CASSSLRGPRNEQYF. Here the CDR3 DNA reads TGTGCCAGCAGTTCCCTTCGGGGTCCCCGGAACGAGCAGTACTTC.

This sequence joins TRBV29-1 and TRBJ2-1; 7 bases are a match to TRBD2. The CDR3 is 13 amino acids. Germline V gives CDR1 SQVTM, CDR2 ANQGSEA. Losses at the gene ends were 5 bases for V and 9 bases for J; bases not matched to a gene: 10. Here the CDR3 reads CSVPGLGDSEQFF. For the CDR3, the DNA is TGCAGCGTTCCCGGACTAGGCGATAGTGAGCAGTTCTTC.

The chain uses TRBV5-4 and TRBJ2-7; D is tentatively TRBD1 or TRBD2 (5 bases each). The V end lost 0 bases, the J end lost 0 bases, and 13 bases lay between the germline ends. The CDR3 loop spans 16 amino acids. Germline CDR1 and CDR2: SGHNT and YYREEE (reference sequence). Here the CDR3 reads CASSLGPGTSSYEQYF. The CDR3 nucleotides are TGTGCCAGCAGCTTGGGGCCCGGGACCTCCTCCTACGAGCAGTACTTC.

V is TRBV5-4 and J is TRBJ2-7; D may be TRBD2 (6 bases). CDR1 and CDR2 from the germline V gene are SGHNT and YYREEE (reference sequence). The CDR3 totals 14 residues. Trimming cost V 3 bases and J 2 bases, with 12 bases left between them. The CDR3 DNA follows: TGTGCCAGCAGCTCCAGCGGGCCCCCCTACGAGCAGTACTTC. This gives the protein CASSSSGPPYEQYF.

The chain links TRBV27 to TRBJ1-4, with no clear D. The CDR3 length is 16 residues. In germline, CDR1 is MNHEY, CDR2 SMNVEV (reference sequence). The V end was cut by 8 bases, the J end by 3 bases, with 19 bases between. CDR3 DNA: TGTGCCAGCCGGCCCGGTGTAGCTTTATCTAATGAAAAACTGTTTTTT. Its protein is CASRPGVALSNEKLFF.

The chain has TRBV6-6 and TRBJ2-7, with TRBD2 matching over 7 bases. From germline, CDR1 is MNHNY and CDR2 SVGAGI (reference sequence). The ends lost 2 bases at V and 2 bases at J; junction bases unmatched: 6. The CDR3 is made up of 15 amino acids. Written as DNA, the CDR3 is TGTGCCAGCAGTTACGGTCCGGGGGGTCCCTACGAGCAGTACTTC. Its translation is CASSYGPGGPYEQYF.

The count of this clone is one. The chain uses TRBV7-8 and TRBJ2-7; perhaps D is TRBD1 or TRBD2 (5 bases each). With 5 bases removed from V and 6 bases from J, the gap between germline ends came to 20 bases. Germline CDR1 reads SGHVS; CDR2 reads FQNEAQ. The CDR3 contains 15 residues. The CDR3 DNA follows: TGTGCCAGCAGCCCGTTTGAGGGGCTTTTGGGCGAGCAGTACTTC. This codes for CASSPFEGLLGEQYF.

V usage is TRBV7-6 and J usage is TRBJ1-1, with 9 bases lining up with TRBD1. The CDR3 has 14 amino acids. The V segment lost 5 bases and the J segment 4 bases; nucleotides outside the gene matches: 5. Germline lookup yields CDR1 SGHVS and CDR2 FNYEAQ. CDR3 loop: CASSPTTGGTEAFF. The CDR3, as DNA: TGTGCCAGCAGCCCGACGACAGGGGGCACTGAAGCTTTCTTT.

The chain is built from TRBV28 and TRBJ2-1; D possibly matches TRBD1 or TRBD2 (5 bases each). The CDR3 consists of 14 residues. Germline V gives CDR1 MDHEN, CDR2 SYDVKM. V was cut by 6 bases and J by 3 bases, with 12 bases left in between. This CDR3 is CASRSRDGYNEQFF. In DNA form, the CDR3 reads TGTGCCAGCAGGAGCCGGGACGGCTACAATGAGCAGTTCTTC.

The chain combines TRBV6-5 with TRBJ2-7; D may be TRBD2 (5 bases). The CDR3 is 14 residues long. V lost 4 bases and J lost 0, with 10 bases in between. Germline-derived CDR1 and CDR2 are MNHEY and SVGAGI. The CDR3 nucleotides read TGTGCCAGCAGTTTAGGGAGACTCTCCTACGAGCAGTACTTC. It translates to CASSLGRLSYEQYF.

The gene calls are TRBV6-2 or TRBV6-3 and TRBJ1-1, with 9 bases lining up with TRBD1. This CDR3 region has 17 residues. The germline gives CDR1 MNHEY, CDR2 SVGEGT. Germline trimming cut 0 bases from V and 4 bases from J; bases unmatched to any gene: 9. CDR3 sequence (DNA): TGTGCCAGCAGTTACTCGAAACAGGGGGCTATTGTCACTGAAGCTTTCTTT. This codes for CASSYSKQGAIVTEAFF.

This clone was seen a single time. The J gene is TRBJ1-1, the V gene TRBV3-1 (or the pseudogene TRBV3-2); D is ambiguous. CDR1 is LGHDT and CDR2 is YNNKEL in the germline V gene (reference sequence). There are 13 residues in the CDR3. Trimming stripped 0 bases from V and 1 base from J, with 3 bases between. The CDR3: CASSQDWNTEAFF. CDR3 coding DNA: TGTGCCAGCAGCCAAGACTGGAACACTGAAGCTTTCTTT.

The CDR3 here is CASSGEQGVSTDTQYF. DNA of the CDR3: TGCGCCAGTAGCGGGGAACAGGGGGTTAGCACAGATACGCAGTATTTT. J is TRBJ2-3 and V is TRBV5-1, with D possibly called TRBD1 or TRBD2 (8 bases each). Trimming pared 8 bases from V and 0 bases from J, leaving 19 bases between. Germline V gives CDR1 SGHRS, CDR2 YFSETQ. The CDR3 consists of 16 residues.

The CDR3 spells CASSERTYNEQFF. CDR3 nucleotides: TGTGCCAGCAGCGAGAGAACCTACAATGAGCAGTTCTTC. This sequence joins TRBV3-1 (or the pseudogene TRBV3-2) and TRBJ2-1; no firm D call. In germline, CDR1 is LGHDT, CDR2 YNNKEL (reference sequence). The CDR3 has 13 amino acids. Trimming removed 5 bases from V and 2 bases from J, with 7 bases in between.

This clone turned up a few times. The chain joins TRBV5-1 to TRBJ2-7; D may be TRBD1 or TRBD2 (5 bases each). CDR1 and CDR2 from the germline V gene are SGHRS and YFSETQ. The CDR3 is 17 residues long. V was shortened by 0 bases and J by 0 bases, with 16 bases between the two germline ends. CDR3: CASSLDGPGPVSYEQYF. CDR3 sequence (DNA): TGCGCCAGCAGCTTGGACGGTCCGGGACCTGTCTCCTACGAGCAGTACTTC.

The chain uses TRBV29-1 and TRBJ2-1; D tentatively reads TRBD1 or TRBD2 (5 bases each). The CDR3 is 13 residues long. Trimming took off 5 bases at V and 7 bases at J, with 15 bases between the two ends. Germline values: CDR1 SQVTM, CDR2 ANQGSEA. CDR3: CSVPGAATNEQFF. In DNA, the CDR3 is TGCAGCGTTCCCGGGGCCGCGACAAATGAGCAGTTCTTC.

The V call is TRBV5-6, the J call TRBJ2-5, with 14 nucleotides matching TRBD2. Germline CDR1 and CDR2: SGHDT and YYEEEE. CDR3 length: 16 amino acids. J lost 5 bases, V lost 4 bases, and 7 bases had no gene match. CDR3 sequence: CASSLPGLAGEETQYF. DNA of the CDR3: TGTGCCAGCAGCCTGCCGGGACTAGCGGGAGAGGAGACCCAGTACTTC.

This clone has only one observation. This sequence joins TRBV4-3 and TRBJ1-1; 9 nucleotides match TRBD1. The CDR3 is 15 amino acids. Germline-derived CDR1 and CDR2 are LGHNA and YSLEER. The junction had 5 bases not matched to a gene; V was cut back by 2 bases and J by 4 bases. CDR3 nucleotide sequence: TGCGCCAGCAGCCAAACGGGACAGGGAGCCACTGAAGCTTTCTTT. Encoded protein: CASSQTGQGATEAFF.

This sequence joins TRBV15 and TRBJ2-1; the match to TRBD1 covers 8 bases. After removal of 0 bases from V and 4 bases from J, the junction contained 11 bases not matched to a gene. Germline assignment: CDR1 LNHNV and CDR2 YYDKDF (reference sequence). The CDR3 has 18 amino acids. The CDR3 nucleotides are TGTGCCACCAGCAGAGATTTAAATTCCGGGACAGGTTACAATGAGCAGTTCTTC. Encoded protein: CATSRDLNSGTGYNEQFF.

The DNA for the CDR3 is TGTGCCAGCAGCAGGGACAGGGGGGGCTACGAGCAGTACTTC. This sequence encodes CASSRDRGGYEQYF. V usage is TRBV11-2 and J usage is TRBJ2-7, with 11 bases that match TRBD1. V lost 5 bases, J lost 3 bases, and 3 bases stayed unmatched. The CDR3 covers 14 residues. Germline V gene data show CDR1 as SGHAT and CDR2 as FQNNGV.

This clone has more than one count but fewer than ten. CDR3: CASTPADEYNQPQHF. In DNA, the CDR3 is TGCGCCAGCACCCCCGCGGACGAGTACAATCAGCCCCAGCATTTT. V is TRBV10-1 and J is TRBJ1-5; no definite D call. Trimming stripped 7 bases from V and 3 bases from J, with 16 bases between. From germline, CDR1 is WNHNN and CDR2 SYGVQD (reference sequence). The CDR3 is 15 residues long.

V gene TRBV18 combines with J gene TRBJ1-1; possible D gene TRBD1, 6 bases. The CDR3 contains 16 residues. Between the trimmed V and J ends, which lost 1 base and 5 bases, there was a span of 17 bases. The germline V gene has CDR1 KGHSH and CDR2 LQKENI. Here the CDR3 reads CASSPQLGPQGTEAFF. The CDR3 bases are TGTGCCAGCTCACCACAATTAGGACCCCAGGGGACTGAAGCTTTCTTT.

This clone was observed once. This chain joins TRBV21-1 and TRBJ1-4; the table's D call TRBD1 went unverified against the DNA. TRBV21-1 is an annotated pseudogene. The CDR3 runs to 18 residues. CDR3 bases: TGTGCCAGCAGCAAATGCCCCGGACAGGACCTACTCAAAGAAAAACTGTTTTTT. This gives the protein CASSKCPGQDLLKEKLFF.

The rearrangement links TRBV3-1 (or the pseudogene TRBV3-2) to TRBJ1-1, with D unclear. Trimming cost V 5 bases and J 8 bases, with 21 bases left between them. Germline-derived CDR1 and CDR2 are LGHDT and YNNKEL (reference sequence). The CDR3 runs to 15 residues. The CDR3 region has the DNA TGTGCCAGCAGCTTAATCCCAGGTCAACAGAGGGAAGCTTTCTTT. The encoded protein is CASSLIPGQQREAFF.